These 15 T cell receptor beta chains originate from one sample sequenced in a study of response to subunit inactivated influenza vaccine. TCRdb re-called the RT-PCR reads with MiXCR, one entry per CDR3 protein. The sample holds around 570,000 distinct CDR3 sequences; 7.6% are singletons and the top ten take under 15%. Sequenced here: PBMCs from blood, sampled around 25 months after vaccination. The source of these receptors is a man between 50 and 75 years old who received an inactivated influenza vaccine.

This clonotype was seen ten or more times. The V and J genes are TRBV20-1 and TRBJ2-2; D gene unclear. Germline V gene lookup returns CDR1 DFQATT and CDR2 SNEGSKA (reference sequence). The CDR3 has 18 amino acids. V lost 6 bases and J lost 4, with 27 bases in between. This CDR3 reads CSARSETVSGQITGELFF. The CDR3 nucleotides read TGCAGTGCGCGGTCGGAGACGGTATCCGGCCAGATCACCGGGGAGCTGTTTTTT.

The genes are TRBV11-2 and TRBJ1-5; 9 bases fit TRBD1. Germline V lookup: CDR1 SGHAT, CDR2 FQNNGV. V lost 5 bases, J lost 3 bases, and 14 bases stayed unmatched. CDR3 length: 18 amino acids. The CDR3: CASSANRDRVYFNQPQHF. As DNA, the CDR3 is TGTGCCAGCAGCGCCAACCGGGACAGGGTCTATTTCAATCAGCCCCAGCATTTT.

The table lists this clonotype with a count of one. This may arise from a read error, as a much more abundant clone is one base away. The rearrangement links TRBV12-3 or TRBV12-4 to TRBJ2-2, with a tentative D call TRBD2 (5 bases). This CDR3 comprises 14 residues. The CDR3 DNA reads TGTGCCAGCAGGGGCCGAACCAACACCGGGGAGCCGTTTTTT. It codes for CASRGRTNTGEPFF.

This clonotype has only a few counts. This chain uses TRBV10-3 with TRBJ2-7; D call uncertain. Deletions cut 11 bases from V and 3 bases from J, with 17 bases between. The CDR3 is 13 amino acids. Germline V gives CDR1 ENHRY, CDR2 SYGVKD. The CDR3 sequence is CAHKERIDYEQYF. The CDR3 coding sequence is TGTGCCCACAAGGAAAGGATCGACTACGAGCAGTACTTC.

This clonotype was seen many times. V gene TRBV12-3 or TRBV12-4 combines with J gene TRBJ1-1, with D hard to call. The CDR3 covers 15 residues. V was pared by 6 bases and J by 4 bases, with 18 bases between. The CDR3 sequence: CASRLGGTEGTEAFF. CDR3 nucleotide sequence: TGTGCCAGCAGACTAGGAGGCACCGAAGGCACTGAAGCTTTCTTT.

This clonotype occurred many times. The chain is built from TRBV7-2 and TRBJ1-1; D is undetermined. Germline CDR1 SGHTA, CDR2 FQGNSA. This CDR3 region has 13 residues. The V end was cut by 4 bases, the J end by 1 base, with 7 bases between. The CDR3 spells CASSSRPNTEAFF. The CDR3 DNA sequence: TGTGCCAGCAGCTCCCGCCCGAACACTGAAGCTTTCTTT.

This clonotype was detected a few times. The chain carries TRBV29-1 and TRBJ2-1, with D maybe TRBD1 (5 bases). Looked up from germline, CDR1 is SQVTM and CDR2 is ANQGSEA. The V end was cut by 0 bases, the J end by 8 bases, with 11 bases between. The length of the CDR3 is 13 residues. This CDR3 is CSVEDARDDEQFF. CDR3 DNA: TGCAGCGTTGAAGATGCCAGGGATGATGAGCAGTTCTTC.

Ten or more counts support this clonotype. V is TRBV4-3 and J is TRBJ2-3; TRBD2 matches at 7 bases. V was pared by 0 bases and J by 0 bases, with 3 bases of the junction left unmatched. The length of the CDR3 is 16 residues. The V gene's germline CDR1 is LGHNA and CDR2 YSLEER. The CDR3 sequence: CASSQEWRGSTDTQYF. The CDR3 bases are TGCGCCAGCAGCCAAGAATGGCGGGGGAGCACAGATACGCAGTATTTT.

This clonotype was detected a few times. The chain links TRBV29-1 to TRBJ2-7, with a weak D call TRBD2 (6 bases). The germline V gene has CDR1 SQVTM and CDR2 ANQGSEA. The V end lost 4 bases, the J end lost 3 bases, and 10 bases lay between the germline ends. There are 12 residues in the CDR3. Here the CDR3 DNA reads TGCAGCGTTGTCCGGGAGAACTACGAGCAGTACTTC. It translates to CSVVRENYEQYF.

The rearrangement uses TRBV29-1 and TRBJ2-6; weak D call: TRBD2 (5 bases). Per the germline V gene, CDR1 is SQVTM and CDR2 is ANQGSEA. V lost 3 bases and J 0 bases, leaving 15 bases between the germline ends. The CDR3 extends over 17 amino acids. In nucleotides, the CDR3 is TGCAGCGTTGAGACGGGGTTAAGTTTCTCTGGGGCCAACGTCCTGACTTTC. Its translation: CSVETGLSFSGANVLTF.

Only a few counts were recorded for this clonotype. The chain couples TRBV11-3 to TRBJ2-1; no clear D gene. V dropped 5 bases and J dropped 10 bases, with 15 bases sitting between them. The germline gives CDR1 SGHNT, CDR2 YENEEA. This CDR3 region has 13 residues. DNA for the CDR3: TGTGCCAGCAGCACCATGCAGTTGGGCGAGCAGTTCTTC. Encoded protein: CASSTMQLGEQFF.

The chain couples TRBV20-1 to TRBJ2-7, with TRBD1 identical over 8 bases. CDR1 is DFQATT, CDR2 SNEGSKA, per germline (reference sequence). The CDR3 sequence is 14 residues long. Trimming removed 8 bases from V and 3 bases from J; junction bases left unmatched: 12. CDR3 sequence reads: CSSSAHGQGYEQYF. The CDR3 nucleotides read TGCAGTTCCTCGGCCCACGGACAGGGCTACGAGCAGTACTTC.

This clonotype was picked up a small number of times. CDR3 nucleotide sequence: TGTGCCAGCAAACCCCTAGCGGGAGTAGGAGAGACCCAGTACTTC. Translating it yields CASKPLAGVGETQYF. The V gene is TRBV27, the J gene TRBJ2-5; 10 bases map to TRBD2. Unmatched junction bases numbered 9, after V lost 7 bases and J lost 4 bases. CDR3 length equals 15 residues. Germline lookup yields CDR1 MNHEY and CDR2 SMNVEV (reference sequence).

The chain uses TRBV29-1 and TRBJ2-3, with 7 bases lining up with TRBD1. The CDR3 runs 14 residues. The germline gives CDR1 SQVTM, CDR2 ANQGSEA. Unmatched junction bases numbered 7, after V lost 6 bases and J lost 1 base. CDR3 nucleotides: TGCAGCGTCCTTGACAGGGTCCGCACAGATACGCAGTATTTT. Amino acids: CSVLDRVRTDTQYF.

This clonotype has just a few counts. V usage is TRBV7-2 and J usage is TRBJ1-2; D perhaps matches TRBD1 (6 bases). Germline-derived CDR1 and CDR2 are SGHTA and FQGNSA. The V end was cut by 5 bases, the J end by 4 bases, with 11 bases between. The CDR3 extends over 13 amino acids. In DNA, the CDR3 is TGTGCCAGCAGCCCTGACAGGTTCTATGGCTACACCTTC. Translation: CASSPDRFYGYTF.